This TCR beta chain was documented in a study of identical twins. Notes on the study in general: The models systematically underestimated how much out-of-frame TCR alpha was shared in monozygotic twins.

TCRdb reanalysed the 5' RACE reads using MiXCR and keeps one entry per CDR3 protein. The table records 400,000 to 550,000 distinct CDR3 sequences, approximately 24% of them present only once. CDR1 and CDR2 (germline): WNHNN, SYGVQD (reference sequence). This CDR3 is 16 amino acids long. V shed 2 bases, J shed 7 bases, and the junction held 9 bases outside the gene matches. About this clonotype: Its target is unknown.

A further study also used this sample, focusing on T cells expressing NK-cell markers. That report notes: Sorted CD3+CD56+NKG2C+, CD3+CD56+NKG2C- and CD3+CD56-NKG2C+ T cells supplied TCR beta repertoires.

Sequencing used CD4+ T cells sorted from blood. This chain uses TRBV10-1 with TRBJ2-3; 10 bases are a match to TRBD1. The source of this sequence is a woman under 30 in good health. The CDR3 spells CASSEAGTGVGNTQYF. The DNA for the CDR3 is TGCGCCAGCAGTGAGGCCGGGACAGGGGTGGGGAATACGCAGTATTTT.